This entry concerns a single T cell receptor beta chain. V lost 1 base, J lost 5 bases, and 6 bases lay in between. CDR1 and CDR2 from the germline V gene are SGHTA and FQGNSA. The CDR3 consists of 13 residues. The method was immunoSEQ multiplex PCR; TCRdb's version includes in-frame clones alone and lacks a portion of them. This sample yields just over 300,000 clones, of which 85% to 90% are seen a single time; about 4.1% belongs to the top ten. These data are taken from a study of blood T cell repertoires in COVID-19. Study overall: Sources were T cells, B-cell-depleted T cells, or PBMCs; the material itself was cDNA or gDNA.

The chain recombines TRBV7-2 with TRBJ2-1; the D is unclear. The receptor was derived from a man aged 25-45 years who had recovered from COVID-19. The sample was PBMCs or T cells enriched from blood (not recorded which). The CDR3 DNA sequence: TGTGCCAGCAGCTTAGAGAGTGACAATGAGCAGTTCTTC. It yields the protein CASSLESDNEQFF.